The source of this T cell receptor (beta chain) is a study of memory CD8 T cells in hepatitis C reinfection. Study in general: A positive HCV RNA test after two negatives ≥60 days apart defined reinfection. Late/post reinfection sampling occurred 12 to 24 weeks after detected reinfection.

Profiled with immunoSEQ multiplex PCR; TCRdb holds only in-frame clones, not every one. The top ten hold around 0.7% of the sample, which has around 45,000 clones, 80% to 90% seen once. This CDR3 has 12 amino acids. V lost 4 bases and J lost 0, with 3 bases in between. Documented time point: late/post reinfection, 12 to 24 weeks after detection. The sorted cells went straight to TCR sequencing with no prior in vitro expansion. Donors were people who inject drugs in the Montreal HEPCO cohort. This TCR was sampled from a man younger than 35 with hepatitis C virus infection. The sample comprised naive CD8+ T cells sorted from blood. The chain joins TRBV5-3 to TRBJ2-3; no clear D gene. TRBV5-3 has ORF status, its function being uncertain. The CDR3: CARSHSTDTQYF. CDR3 DNA: TGTGCCAGAAGCCATAGCACAGATACGCAGTATTTT.